These T cell receptor beta chains were read from a single sample in a study of shared clonotypes between healthy human individuals. Produced via immunoSEQ multiplex PCR; TCRdb's table is partial and in-frame only. The table lists 1,400,000 or so clones, just under 99% of them singletons. The sequenced sample consisted of naive CD4+ T cells sorted from blood. These receptors originate from a man aged 25 to 40 in good health. Each CDR3 is given with its conserved first and last residue. The D gene is left open where the match is weak. The listing skips clone size in some rows; elsewhere it reads once, few, many or a size class.

j_call v_call clone_size d_call cdr3_aa cdr3_nt
TRBJ2-5 TRBV7-9 . TRBD1 CASSLAPGQEETQYF TGTGCCAGCAGCTTAGCTCCGGGACAGGAAGAGACCCAGTACTTC
TRBJ2-5 TRBV9 . . CASSALGTQYF TGTGCCAGCAGCGCTTTGGGGACCCAGTACTTC
TRBJ2-1 TRBV28 . TRBD2 CASSFLSGYYNEQFF TGTGCCAGCAGTTTCCTTAGCGGGTATTACAATGAGCAGTTCTTC
TRBJ2-5 TRBV15 . TRBD1 CATVGTGWETQYF TGTGCCACCGTAGGGACAGGGTGGGAGACCCAGTACTTC
TRBJ2-1 TRBV2 . . CASSDLLTNNEQFF TGTGCCAGCAGTGACCTCTTAACAAACAATGAGCAGTTCTTC
TRBJ2-3 TRBV5-4 once TRBD2 CASSSRLAGGYSTDTQYF TGTGCCAGCAGCTCCCGACTAGCGGGAGGGTATAGCACAGATACGCAGTATTTT
TRBJ1-2 TRBV6-1 . . CASSEAGNYGYTF TGTGCCAGCAGTGAAGCGGGGAACTATGGCTACACCTTC
TRBJ2-5 TRBV28 . . CASNSGQETQYF TGTGCCAGCAATTCGGGCCAAGAGACCCAGTACTTC
TRBJ1-2 TRBV7-9 . . CASTLGGAADHNYGYTF TGTGCCAGCACGCTTGGGGGGGCAGCCGACCATAACTATGGCTACACCTTC
TRBJ1-3 TRBV5-4 . . CASSLNSGNTIYF TGTGCCAGCAGCTTGAACTCTGGAAACACCATATATTTT
TRBJ1-5 TRBV7-9 . . CASSSDGPNQPQHF TGTGCCAGCAGTTCGGACGGACCCAATCAGCCCCAGCATTTT
TRBJ2-5 TRBV5-4 . TRBD2 CASKPQAGVGETQYF TGTGCCTCAAAACCCCAAGCGGGAGTAGGGGAGACCCAGTACTTC
TRBJ1-5 TRBV28 . TRBD1 CASSFLDRAQNNQPQHF TGTGCCAGCAGTTTTTTGGACAGGGCCCAAAACAATCAGCCCCAGCATTTT
TRBJ1-5 TRBV2 . TRBD1 CASQTGNQPQHF TGTGCCAGCCAGACAGGGAATCAGCCCCAGCATTTT
TRBJ2-5 TRBV6-5 . . CASRKPGVQETQYF TGTGCCAGCAGGAAACCAGGGGTACAAGAGACCCAGTACTTC
TRBJ2-7 TRBV10-2 . . CASSESIGRSYEQYF TGCGCCAGCAGTGAGTCGATCGGTAGGTCCTACGAGCAGTACTTC
TRBJ2-2 TRBV5-8 . TRBD1 CASSLIKGAVGELFF TGTGCCAGCAGCTTGATCAAGGGGGCCGTCGGGGAGCTGTTTTTT
TRBJ2-1 TRBV7-9 . . CASSLFFGVSYNEQFF TGTGCCAGCAGCTTATTCTTCGGGGTCTCCTACAATGAGCAGTTCTTC